This T cell receptor beta chain was observed in a study of blood T cell repertoires in COVID-19. Across the whole study: Sites across the United States, Italy and Spain contributed samples from acute and convalescent COVID-19. T cells, B-cell-depleted T cells, or PBMCs supplied cDNA or gDNA.

Original processing methods: Amplification with reference gene primers provided the estimates of nucleated cell counts. Clones were read by immunoSEQ multiplex PCR, and TCRdb kept only the in-frame ones, dropping some. For V, J and clone size, that table is used; D and trimming come from the DNA. This sample yields some 400,000 clones, of which about four fifths are seen a single time; more than 0.95% belongs to the top ten. Sequenced: peripheral blood. This clonotype was obtained from a human donor with acute or convalescent COVID-19. The donor label of this sample is uncertain.

The CDR3 DNA reads as TGTGCCAGCAGTCGGGGGTACCAAGAGACCCAGTACTTC. This codes for CASSRGYQETQYF. J is TRBJ2-5 and V is TRBV6-5; a possible D gene is TRBD2 (6 bases). The CDR3 is made up of 13 amino acids. V lost 5 bases and J lost 0, with 7 bases in between. Per germline, CDR1 MNHEY and CDR2 SVGAGI.